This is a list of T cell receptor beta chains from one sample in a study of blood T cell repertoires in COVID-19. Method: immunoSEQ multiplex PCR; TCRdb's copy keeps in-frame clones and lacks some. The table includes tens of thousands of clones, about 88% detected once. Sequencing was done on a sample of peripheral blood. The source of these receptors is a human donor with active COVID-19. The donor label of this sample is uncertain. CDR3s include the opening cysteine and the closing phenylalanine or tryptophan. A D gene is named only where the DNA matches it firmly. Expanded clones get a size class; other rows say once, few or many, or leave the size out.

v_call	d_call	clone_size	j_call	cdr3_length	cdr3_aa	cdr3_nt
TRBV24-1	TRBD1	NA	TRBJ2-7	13	CATSDPYRGEQYF	TGTGCCACCAGTGATCCCTACAGGGGCGAGCAGTACTTC
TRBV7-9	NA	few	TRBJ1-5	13	CAIPPGSNQPQHF	TGTGCCATCCCACCGGGTAGCAATCAGCCCCAGCATTTT
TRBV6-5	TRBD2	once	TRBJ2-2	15	CASSYLAVNTGELFF	TGTGCCAGCAGTTATCTAGCGGTTAACACCGGGGAGCTGTTTTTT
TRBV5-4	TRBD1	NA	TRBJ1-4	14	CASSSGTAIEKLFF	TGTGCCAGCAGCTCTGGGACAGCCATTGAAAAACTGTTTTTT
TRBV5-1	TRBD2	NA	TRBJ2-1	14	CASSSGTSDNEQFF	TGCGCCAGCAGCAGCGGGACTAGCGACAATGAGCAGTTCTTC
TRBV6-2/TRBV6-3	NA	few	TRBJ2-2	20	CASSYSNLKRGIWLAGELFF	TGTGCCAGCAGTTACTCGAACCTCAAACGGGGGATTTGGCTGGCCGGGGAGCTGTTTTTT
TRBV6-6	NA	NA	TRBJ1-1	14	CASSYSGGNTEAFF	TGTGCCAGCAGTTACTCCGGGGGAAACACTGAAGCTTTCTTT
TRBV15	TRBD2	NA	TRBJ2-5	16	CATSTNSGGALETQYF	TGTGCCACCAGCACCAATAGCGGGGGGGCCTTGGAGACCCAGTACTTC
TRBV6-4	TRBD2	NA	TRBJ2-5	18	CASSDKGRERGVRETQYF	TGTGCCAGCAGTGACAAAGGGCGGGAGCGGGGGGTGAGGGAGACCCAGTACTTC
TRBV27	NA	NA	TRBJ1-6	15	CASSLLRGRNSPLHF	TGTGCCAGCAGTCTCCTCAGGGGCAGGAATTCACCCCTCCACTTT
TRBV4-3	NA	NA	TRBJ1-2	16	CASSQELRGSGYGYTF	TGCGCCAGCAGCCAAGAACTCAGGGGTAGTGGCTATGGCTACACCTTC
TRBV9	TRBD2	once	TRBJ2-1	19	CASSLQLAGGGSSYNEQFF	TGTGCCAGCAGCTTGCAACTAGCGGGGGGCGGTAGCTCCTACAATGAGCAGTTCTTC
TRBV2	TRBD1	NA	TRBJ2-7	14	CASSGGQGSYEQYF	TGTGCCAGCAGTGGAGGACAGGGCTCCTACGAGCAGTACTTC
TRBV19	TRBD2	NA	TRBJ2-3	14	CASSIDLTSSTQYF	TGTGCCAGTAGTATAGACCTGACTAGCTCTACGCAGTATTTT
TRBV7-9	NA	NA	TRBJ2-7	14	CASSLGGTLNEQYF	TGTGCCAGCAGCTTAGGGGGGACATTAAACGAGCAGTACTTC
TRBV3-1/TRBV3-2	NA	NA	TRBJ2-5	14	CASSPRGPRETQYF	TGTGCCAGCAGCCCTCGGGGTCCCAGGGAGACCCAGTACTTC
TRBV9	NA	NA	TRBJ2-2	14	CASSVRANTGELFF	TGTGCCAGCAGCGTAAGAGCAAACACCGGGGAGCTGTTTTTT
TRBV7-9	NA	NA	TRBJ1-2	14	CASSPPGGMYGYTF	TGTGCCAGCAGCCCGCCGGGGGGCATGTATGGCTACACCTTC
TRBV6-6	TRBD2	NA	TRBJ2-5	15	CASSYKRGDQETQYF	TGTGCCAGCAGTTACAAGCGGGGGGACCAAGAGACCCAGTACTTC
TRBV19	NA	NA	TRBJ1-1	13	CASSRWSNTEAFF	TGTGCCAGTAGTCGGTGGTCCAACACTGAAGCTTTCTTT
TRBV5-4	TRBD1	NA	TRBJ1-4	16	CASSPGGTGGLVELFF	TGTGCCAGCAGCCCGGGTGGGACAGGGGGCTTGGTGGAACTGTTTTTT
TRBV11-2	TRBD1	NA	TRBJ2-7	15	CASSPLQGQSYEQYF	TGTGCCAGCAGCCCCTTGCAGGGACAGAGCTACGAGCAGTACTTC
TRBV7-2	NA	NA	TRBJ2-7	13	CASSSDSLLEQYF	TGTGCCAGCAGCTCGGACTCCTTGTTAGAGCAGTACTTC
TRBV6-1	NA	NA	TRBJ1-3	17	CASSEARPGTPGNTIYF	TGTGCCAGCAGTGAAGCGCGACCCGGGACACCAGGAAACACCATATATTTT
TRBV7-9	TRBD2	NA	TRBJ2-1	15	CASRDGLARDNEQFF	TGTGCCAGCAGAGATGGACTAGCGAGAGACAATGAGCAGTTCTTC
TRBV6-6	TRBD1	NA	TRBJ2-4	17	CASSPPRQGSSKNIQYF	TGTGCCAGCAGTCCCCCCCGACAGGGTTCTTCCAAAAACATTCAGTACTTC
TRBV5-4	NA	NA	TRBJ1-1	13	CASSKTANTEAFF	TGTGCCAGCAGCAAGACAGCGAACACTGAAGCTTTCTTT
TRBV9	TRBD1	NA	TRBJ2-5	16	CASSPGQGAGKETQYF	TGTGCCAGCAGCCCGGGACAGGGGGCCGGCAAGGAGACCCAGTACTTC
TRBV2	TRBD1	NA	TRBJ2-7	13	CASKRTGLYEQYF	TGTGCCAGCAAGCGGACAGGACTCTACGAGCAGTACTTC
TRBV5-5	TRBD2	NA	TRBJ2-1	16	CASSLLAGGQFNEQFF	TGTGCCAGCAGCCTCCTAGCGGGGGGGCAATTCAATGAGCAGTTCTTC
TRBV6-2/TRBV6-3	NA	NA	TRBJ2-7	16	CASSQDPVATPYEQYF	TGTGCCAGCAGTCAGGATCCCGTGGCTACTCCCTACGAGCAGTACTTC
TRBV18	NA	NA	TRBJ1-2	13	CASSPPGPTGYTF	TGTGCCAGCTCACCACCGGGGCCAACGGGCTACACCTTC
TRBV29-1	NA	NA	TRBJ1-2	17	CSVEAPQGRPSRSGYTF	TGCAGCGTTGAAGCGCCCCAGGGGCGGCCGTCTAGGAGTGGCTACACCTTC
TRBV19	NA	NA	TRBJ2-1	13	CASSLQRNNEQFF	TGTGCCAGTAGTCTCCAGCGCAACAATGAGCAGTTCTTC
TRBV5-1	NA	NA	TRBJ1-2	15	CASSPSPGTTEGYTF	TGCGCCAGCAGCCCTTCGCCAGGGACAACTGAAGGCTACACCTTC
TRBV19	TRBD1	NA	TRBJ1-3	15	CASSSQGASGNTIYF	TGTGCCAGTAGTAGTCAGGGGGCTTCTGGAAACACCATATATTTT
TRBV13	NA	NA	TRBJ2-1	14	CASKRGGAGNEQFF	TGTGCCAGTAAAAGAGGGGGGGCTGGCAATGAGCAGTTCTTC
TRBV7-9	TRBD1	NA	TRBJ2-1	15	CASSLKQGEVSEQFF	TGTGCCAGCAGCTTAAAACAGGGGGAGGTCAGTGAGCAGTTCTTC